This TCR beta chain was observed in a study of cytomegalovirus exposure and HLA in healthy donors. Notes on the study in general: Highly shared sequence variants in one cluster were likely a sequencing artifact. Other equally common chains were less clonally expanded than HLA-associated TCR beta chains, a later analysis showed.

Researchers ran the PCR with 60 Vbeta and 13 Jbeta primers. Sequencing was performed with immunoSEQ multiplex PCR; in TCRdb, only in-frame clones are kept and a portion is missing. Of tens of thousands of clones in the sample, around 62% were seen once. To note about this clone: Antigen specificity is unknown.

V shed 6 bases and J 6 bases; nucleotides not matched to a gene: 12. The CDR3 sequence is 15 residues long. Per the germline V gene, CDR1 is SGHTA and CDR2 is FQGNSA. The sequence was obtained from a human donor in good health. Sequencing used PBMCs. The chain carries TRBV7-2 and TRBJ2-7, with 9 bases identical to TRBD1. In DNA form, the CDR3 reads TGTGCCAGCAGAAGACTCGGGACAGGGAAGGGCGAGCAGTACTTC. Its protein product is CASRRLGTGKGEQYF. Complete variable domain (other parts from reference TRBV7-2 and TRBJ2-7): GAGVSQSPSNKVTEKGKDVELRCDPISGHTALYWYRQSLGQGLEFLIYFQGNSAPDKSGLPSDRFSAERTGGSVSTLTIQRTQQEDSAVYLCASRRLGTGKGEQYFGPGTRLTVT.